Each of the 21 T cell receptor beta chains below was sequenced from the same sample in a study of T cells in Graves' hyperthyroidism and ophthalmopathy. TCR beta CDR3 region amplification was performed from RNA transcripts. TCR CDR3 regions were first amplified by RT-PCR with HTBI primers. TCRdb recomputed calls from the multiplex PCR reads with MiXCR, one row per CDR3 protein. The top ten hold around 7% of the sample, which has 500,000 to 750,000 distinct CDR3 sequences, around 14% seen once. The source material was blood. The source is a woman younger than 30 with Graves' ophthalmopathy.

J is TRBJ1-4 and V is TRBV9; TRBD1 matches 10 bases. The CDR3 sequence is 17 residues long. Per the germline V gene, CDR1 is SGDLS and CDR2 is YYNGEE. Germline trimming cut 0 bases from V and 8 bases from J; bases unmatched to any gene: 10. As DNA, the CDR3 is TGTGCCAGCAGCGTAGTTGGGACAGGGGCGATCGGGGAAAAACTGTTTTTT. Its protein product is CASSVVGTGAIGEKLFF.

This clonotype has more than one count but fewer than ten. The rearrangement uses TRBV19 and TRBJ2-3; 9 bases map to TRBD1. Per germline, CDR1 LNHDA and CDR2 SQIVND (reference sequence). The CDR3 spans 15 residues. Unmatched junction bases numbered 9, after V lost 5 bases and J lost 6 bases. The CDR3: CASSWDRAVYDTQYF. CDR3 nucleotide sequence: TGTGCCAGTAGTTGGGACAGGGCCGTGTATGATACGCAGTATTTT. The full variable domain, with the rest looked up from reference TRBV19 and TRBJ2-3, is DGGITQSPKYLFRKEGQNVTLSCEQNLNHDAMYWYRQDPGQGLRLIYYSQIVNDFQKGDIAEGYSVSREKKESFPLTVTSAQKNPTAFYLCASSWDRAVYDTQYFGPGTRLTVL.

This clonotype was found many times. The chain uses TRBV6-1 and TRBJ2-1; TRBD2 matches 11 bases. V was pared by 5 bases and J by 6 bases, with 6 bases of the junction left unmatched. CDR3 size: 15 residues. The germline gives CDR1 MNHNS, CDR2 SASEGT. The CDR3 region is CASSTLAGAPNEQFF. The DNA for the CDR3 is TGTGCCAGCAGTACACTAGCGGGAGCTCCCAATGAGCAGTTCTTC.

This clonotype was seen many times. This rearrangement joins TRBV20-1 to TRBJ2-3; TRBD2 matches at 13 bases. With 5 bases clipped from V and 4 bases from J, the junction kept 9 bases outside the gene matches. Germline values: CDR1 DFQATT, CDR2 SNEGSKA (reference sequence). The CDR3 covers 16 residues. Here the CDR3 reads CSASGLAGSAADTQYF. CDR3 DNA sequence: TGCAGTGCTTCGGGACTAGCGGGATCTGCAGCAGATACGCAGTATTTT.

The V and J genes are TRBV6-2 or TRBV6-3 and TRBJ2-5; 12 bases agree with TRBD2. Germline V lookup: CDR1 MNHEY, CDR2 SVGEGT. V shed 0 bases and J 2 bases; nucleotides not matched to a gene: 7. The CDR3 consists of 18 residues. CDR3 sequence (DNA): TGTGCCAGCAGTTACTCGGGCCCCGGACTAGCGGGACAAGAGACCCAGTACTTC. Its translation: CASSYSGPGLAGQETQYF.

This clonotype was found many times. CDR3 DNA sequence: TGTGCCTGGACACAGGGGGCTTCAAATGAAAAACTGTTTTTT. Translating it yields CAWTQGASNEKLFF. The rearrangement links TRBV30 to TRBJ1-4, with TRBD1 matching 9 bases. Germline V gene data show CDR1 as GTSNPN and CDR2 as SVGIG (reference sequence). The J segment lost 5 bases and the V segment lost 4 bases, leaving 5 bases of the junction unmatched. CDR3 size: 14 residues. Drawing the rest from reference TRBV30 and TRBJ1-4, the complete variable domain is SQTIHQWPATLVQPVGSPLSLECTVEGTSNPNLYWYRQAAGRGLQLLFYSVGIGQISSEVPQNLSASRPQDRQFILSSKKLLLSDSGFYLCAWTQGASNEKLFFGSGTQLSVL.

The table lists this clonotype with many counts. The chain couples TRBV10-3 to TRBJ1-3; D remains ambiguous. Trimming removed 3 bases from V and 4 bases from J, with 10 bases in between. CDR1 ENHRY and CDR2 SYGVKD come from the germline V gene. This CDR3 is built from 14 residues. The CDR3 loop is CAISDGLEGNTIYF. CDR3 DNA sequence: TGTGCCATCAGTGACGGACTTGAGGGAAACACCATATATTTT.

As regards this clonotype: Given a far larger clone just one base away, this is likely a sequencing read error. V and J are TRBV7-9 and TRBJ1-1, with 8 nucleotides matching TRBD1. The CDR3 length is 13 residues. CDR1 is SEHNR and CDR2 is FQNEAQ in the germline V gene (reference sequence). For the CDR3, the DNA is TGTGCCAGCAGCCGGACAGGGAACCCTGAAGCTTTCTTT. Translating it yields CASSRTGNPEAFF.

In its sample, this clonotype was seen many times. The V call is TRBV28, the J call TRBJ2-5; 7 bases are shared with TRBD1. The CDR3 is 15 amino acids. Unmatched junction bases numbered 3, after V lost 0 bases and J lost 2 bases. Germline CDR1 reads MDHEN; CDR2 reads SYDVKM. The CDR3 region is CASSLWDRIQETQYF. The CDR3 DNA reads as TGTGCCAGCAGTTTATGGGACAGGATTCAAGAGACCCAGTACTTC.

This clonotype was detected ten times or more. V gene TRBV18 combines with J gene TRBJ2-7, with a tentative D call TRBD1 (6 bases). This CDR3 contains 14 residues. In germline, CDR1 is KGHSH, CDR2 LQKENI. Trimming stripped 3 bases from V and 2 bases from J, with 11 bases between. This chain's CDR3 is CASSPRGTAYEQYF. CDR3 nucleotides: TGTGCCAGCTCACCCAGGGGCACCGCCTACGAGCAGTACTTC.

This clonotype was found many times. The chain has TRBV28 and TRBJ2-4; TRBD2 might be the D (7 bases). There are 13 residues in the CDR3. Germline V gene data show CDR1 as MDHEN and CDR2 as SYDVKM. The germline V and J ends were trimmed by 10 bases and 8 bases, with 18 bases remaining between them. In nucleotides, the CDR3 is TGTGCCAAAGGGGGGGGTAGGAGGGACATTCAGTACTTC. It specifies CAKGGGRRDIQYF.

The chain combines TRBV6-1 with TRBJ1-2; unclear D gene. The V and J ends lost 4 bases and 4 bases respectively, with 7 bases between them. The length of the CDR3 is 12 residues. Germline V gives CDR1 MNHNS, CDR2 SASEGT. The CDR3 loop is CASSGTPYGYTF. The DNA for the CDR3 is TGTGCCAGCAGTGGGACCCCCTATGGCTACACCTTC.

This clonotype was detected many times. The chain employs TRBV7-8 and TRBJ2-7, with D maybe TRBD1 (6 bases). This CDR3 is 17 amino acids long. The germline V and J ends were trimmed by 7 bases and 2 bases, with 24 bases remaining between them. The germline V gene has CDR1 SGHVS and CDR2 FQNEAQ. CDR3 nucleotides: TGTGCCAGCATCCCACGTCCTGGCTGGGACACCGCCTACGAGCAGTACTTC. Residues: CASIPRPGWDTAYEQYF.

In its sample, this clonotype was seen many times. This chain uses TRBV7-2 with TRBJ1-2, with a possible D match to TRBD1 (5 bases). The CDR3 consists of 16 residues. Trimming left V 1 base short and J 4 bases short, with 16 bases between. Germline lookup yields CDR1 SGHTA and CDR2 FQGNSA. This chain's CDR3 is CASSLVFAGLTYGYTF. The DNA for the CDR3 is TGTGCCAGCAGCTTAGTCTTCGCAGGGCTGACCTATGGCTACACCTTC.

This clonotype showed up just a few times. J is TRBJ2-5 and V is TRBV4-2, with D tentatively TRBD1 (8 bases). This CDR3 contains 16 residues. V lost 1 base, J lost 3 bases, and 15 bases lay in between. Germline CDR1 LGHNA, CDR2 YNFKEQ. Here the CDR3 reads CASSQGGQGGEETQYF. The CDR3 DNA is TGTGCCAGCAGCCAAGGCGGACAGGGAGGGGAAGAGACCCAGTACTTC.

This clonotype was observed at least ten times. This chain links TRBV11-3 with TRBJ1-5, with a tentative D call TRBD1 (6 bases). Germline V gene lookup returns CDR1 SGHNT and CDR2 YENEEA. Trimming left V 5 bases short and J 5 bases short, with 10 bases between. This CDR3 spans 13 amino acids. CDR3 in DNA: TGTGCCAGCAGCGAGGGGGTATATCAGCCCCAGCATTTT. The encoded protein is CASSEGVYQPQHF.

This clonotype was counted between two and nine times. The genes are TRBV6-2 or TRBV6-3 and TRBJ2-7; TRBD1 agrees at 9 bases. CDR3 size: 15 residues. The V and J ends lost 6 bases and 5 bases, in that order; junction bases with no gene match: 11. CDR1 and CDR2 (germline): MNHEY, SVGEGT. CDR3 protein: CASRGLTGGGDEQYF. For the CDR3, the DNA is TGTGCCAGCAGGGGGTTAACAGGGGGCGGCGACGAGCAGTACTTC.

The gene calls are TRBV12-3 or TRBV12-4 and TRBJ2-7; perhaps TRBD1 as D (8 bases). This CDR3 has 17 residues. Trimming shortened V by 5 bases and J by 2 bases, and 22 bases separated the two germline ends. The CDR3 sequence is CASSLGQGAGETYEQYF. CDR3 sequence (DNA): TGTGCCAGCAGTCTCGGACAGGGCGCGGGAGAGACCTACGAGCAGTACTTC.

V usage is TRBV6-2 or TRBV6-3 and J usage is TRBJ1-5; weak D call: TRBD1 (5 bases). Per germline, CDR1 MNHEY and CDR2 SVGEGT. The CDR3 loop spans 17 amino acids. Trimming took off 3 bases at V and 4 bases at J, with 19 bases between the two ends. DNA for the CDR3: TGTGCCAGCAGTTATGAATTGGGTCAGGGAAGGAATCAGCCCCAGCATTTT. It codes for CASSYELGQGRNQPQHF.

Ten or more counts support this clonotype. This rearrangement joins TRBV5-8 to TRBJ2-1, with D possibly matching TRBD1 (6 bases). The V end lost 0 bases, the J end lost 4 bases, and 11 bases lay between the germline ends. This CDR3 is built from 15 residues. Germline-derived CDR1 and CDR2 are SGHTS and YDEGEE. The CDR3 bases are TGTGCCAGCAGCTTGGATCCACAGGGTTACAATGAGCAGTTCTTC. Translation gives CASSLDPQGYNEQFF. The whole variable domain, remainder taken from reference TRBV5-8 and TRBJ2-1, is EAGVTQSPTHLIKTRGQQATLRCSPISGHTSVYWYQQALGLGLQFLLWYDEGEERNRGNFPPRFSGRQFPNYSSELNVNALELEDSALYLCASSLDPQGYNEQFFGPGTRLTVL.

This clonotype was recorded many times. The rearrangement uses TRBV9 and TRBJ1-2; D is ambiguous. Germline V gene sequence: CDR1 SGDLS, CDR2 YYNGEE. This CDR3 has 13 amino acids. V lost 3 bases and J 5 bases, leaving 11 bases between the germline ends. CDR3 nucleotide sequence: TGTGCCAGCAGCGATGAAGGACCATATGGCTACACCTTC. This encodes CASSDEGPYGYTF.